This T cell receptor (beta chain) was sequenced during a study of cytomegalovirus exposure and HLA in healthy donors. Study-level findings and limits: A later analysis linked a missense DCLRE1C variant to TCR beta V- and J-gene trimming.

A note on this clone: The antigen remains undetermined. The sample carries other DNA sequences with the same CDR3.

Samples came from healthy bone marrow donors. The PCR employed 60 Vbeta primers together with 13 Jbeta primers. Repertoires were generated with immunoSEQ multiplex PCR, while TCRdb's copy carries only in-frame clones and drops some. The sample holds approximately 200,000 clones, around 79% seen once. V lost 8 bases and J lost 9, with 5 bases in between. The CDR3 is 9 amino acids. Germline assignment: CDR1 MNHEY and CDR2 SMNVEV (reference sequence). The sample was PBMCs. The chain recombines TRBV27 with TRBJ2-1; D unresolved. This receptor was taken from a girl aged 2 to 9 in good health and CMV-seronegative. The CDR3 nucleotides are TGTGCCAGCGGTAGTGAGCAGTTCTTC. The encoded protein is CASGSEQFF.